This is a list of T cell receptor beta chains from one sample in a study of cytomegalovirus exposure and HLA in healthy donors. Data came from immunoSEQ multiplex PCR; TCRdb stores just in-frame clones and leaves some out. The table shows over 120,000 clones, with about 88% occurring only once. Sample: PBMCs. The receptors were gathered from a woman aged 18-35 years in good health and CMV-seropositive. The CDR3 runs from the conserved cysteine through the conserved F or W. The order of the fields is clone size, CDR3 length, D gene, V gene, J gene, CDR3 protein, CDR3 DNA. D genes are given only for firm matches. Size is omitted from some rows. Given values are once, few, many or a class for expanded clones.

clone_size: once
cdr3_length: 14
d_call: .
v_call: TRBV21-1
j_call: TRBJ1-1
cdr3_aa: CASSKVGADFEAFF
cdr3_nt: TGTGCCAGCAGCAAAGTGGGGGCAGATTTTGAAGCTTTCTTT

clone_size: .
cdr3_length: 17
d_call: .
v_call: TRBV27
j_call: TRBJ1-6
cdr3_aa: CASKGGDKSSYNSPLHF
cdr3_nt: TGTGCCAGCAAGGGAGGGGACAAGAGCTCCTATAATTCACCCCTCCACTTT

clone_size: .
cdr3_length: 14
d_call: .
v_call: TRBV7-2
j_call: TRBJ1-5
cdr3_aa: CASSLEAGNQPQHF
cdr3_nt: TGTGCCAGCAGCTTAGAAGCAGGAAATCAGCCCCAGCATTTT

clone_size: .
cdr3_length: 17
d_call: TRBD1
v_call: TRBV5-1
j_call: TRBJ1-1
cdr3_aa: CASSLLTGELMNTEAFF
cdr3_nt: TGCGCCAGCAGCTTACTGACAGGGGAACTTATGAACACTGAAGCTTTCTTT

clone_size: .
cdr3_length: 14
d_call: .
v_call: TRBV6-6
j_call: TRBJ1-2
cdr3_aa: CASRSGGTNYGYTF
cdr3_nt: TGTGCCAGCAGGTCAGGTGGTACTAACTATGGCTACACCTTC

clone_size: .
cdr3_length: 14
d_call: TRBD1
v_call: TRBV6-5
j_call: TRBJ1-2
cdr3_aa: CASTGTGGTYGYTF
cdr3_nt: TGTGCCAGCACCGGGACAGGGGGCACCTATGGCTACACCTTC

clone_size: .
cdr3_length: 16
d_call: TRBD1
v_call: TRBV11-2
j_call: TRBJ2-5
cdr3_aa: CASSLGRTGGTETQYF
cdr3_nt: TGTGCCAGCAGCTTAGGGAGGACAGGGGGGACGGAGACCCAGTACTTC

clone_size: .
cdr3_length: 11
d_call: .
v_call: TRBV29-1
j_call: TRBJ1-1
cdr3_aa: CSVLVRTEAFF
cdr3_nt: TGCAGCGTTCTCGTGAGAACTGAAGCTTTCTTT

clone_size: .
cdr3_length: 13
d_call: .
v_call: TRBV11-3
j_call: TRBJ2-5
cdr3_aa: CASSLAGAETQYF
cdr3_nt: TGTGCCAGCAGCCTGGCGGGGGCAGAGACCCAGTACTTC

clone_size: .
cdr3_length: 12
d_call: .
v_call: TRBV6-5
j_call: TRBJ2-1
cdr3_aa: CASREIYNEQFF
cdr3_nt: TGTGCCAGCAGGGAGATCTACAATGAGCAGTTCTTC

clone_size: once
cdr3_length: 15
d_call: TRBD2
v_call: TRBV9
j_call: TRBJ2-7
cdr3_aa: CASSPLAGTFHEQYF
cdr3_nt: TGTGCCAGCAGCCCTCTAGCGGGGACTTTCCACGAGCAGTACTTC

clone_size: .
cdr3_length: 13
d_call: .
v_call: TRBV9
j_call: TRBJ2-3
cdr3_aa: CASSVDLSETQYF
cdr3_nt: TGTGCCAGCAGCGTAGACCTTAGCGAAACGCAGTATTTT

clone_size: .
cdr3_length: 15
d_call: .
v_call: TRBV11-3
j_call: TRBJ1-6
cdr3_aa: CASSPTTLRSSPLHF
cdr3_nt: TGTGCCAGCAGCCCGACGACACTCCGAAGTTCACCCCTCCACTTT

clone_size: .
cdr3_length: 14
d_call: .
v_call: TRBV9
j_call: TRBJ2-7
cdr3_aa: CASSPRTTLQEQYF
cdr3_nt: TGTGCCAGCAGCCCCCGGACTACCCTCCAGGAGCAGTACTTC

clone_size: .
cdr3_length: 16
d_call: .
v_call: TRBV5-1
j_call: TRBJ2-1
cdr3_aa: CASGPGPGGDYNEQFF
cdr3_nt: TGCGCCAGCGGGCCCGGCCCGGGGGGCGACTACAATGAGCAGTTCTTC

clone_size: .
cdr3_length: 15
d_call: .
v_call: TRBV5-4
j_call: TRBJ2-7
cdr3_aa: CASSFGGGPLYEQYF
cdr3_nt: TGTGCCAGCAGCTTTGGGGGGGGGCCCCTTTACGAGCAGTACTTC

clone_size: once
cdr3_length: 15
d_call: .
v_call: TRBV28
j_call: TRBJ1-1
cdr3_aa: CASRAERVANTEAFF
cdr3_nt: TGTGCCAGCAGAGCTGAGAGGGTGGCGAACACTGAAGCTTTCTTT